The clone carrying this TCR beta chain was picked up a small number of times. This record comes from a study of T cell changes during pregnancy in multiple sclerosis. Libraries were prepared by immunoSEQ multiplex PCR; TCRdb keeps only in-frame clonotypes and omits some of them. The sample holds just under 65,000 clones; 91% are singletons and the top ten take 1% to 1.5%. The CDR3 consists of 14 residues. The J segment lost 2 bases and the V segment lost 8 bases, leaving 3 bases of the junction unmatched. Germline-derived CDR1 and CDR2 are MNHNS and SASEGT. The clonotype was recovered from a female donor in good health, enrolled as a control in a pregnancy study. V usage is TRBV6-1 and J usage is TRBJ1-5, with TRBD1 matching 10 bases. The specimen was peripheral blood, collected after pregnancy. The CDR3: CASGTGVGNQPQHF. The CDR3 DNA reads TGTGCCAGCGGGACAGGGGTTGGCAATCAGCCCCAGCATTTT.